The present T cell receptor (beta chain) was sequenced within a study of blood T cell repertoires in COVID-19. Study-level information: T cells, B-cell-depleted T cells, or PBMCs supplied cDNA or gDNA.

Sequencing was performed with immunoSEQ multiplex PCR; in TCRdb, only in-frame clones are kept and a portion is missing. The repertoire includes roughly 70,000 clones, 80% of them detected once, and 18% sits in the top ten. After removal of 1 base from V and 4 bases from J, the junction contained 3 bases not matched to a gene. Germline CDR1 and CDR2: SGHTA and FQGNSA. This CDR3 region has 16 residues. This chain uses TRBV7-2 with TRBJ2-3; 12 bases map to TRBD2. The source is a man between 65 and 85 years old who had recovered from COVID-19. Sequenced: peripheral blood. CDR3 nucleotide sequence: TGTGCCAGCAGCTTAGGACTAGCGGGAGATCCAGATACGCAGTATTTT. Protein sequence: CASSLGLAGDPDTQYF.